These 26 T cell receptor beta chains originate from one sample sequenced in a study of tumor-infiltrating lymphocytes in primary liver carcinoma. Out of unsorted whole blood came the blood RNA, and germline DNA was extracted as well. Total RNA amounting to 500 ng was the source from which TCR beta cDNA was made with a constant-region primer. Slightly modified ARM-PCR with three nested multiplex PCR rounds yielded TCR beta libraries. With TRBV1-TRBV30 forward primers and a C-beta reverse primer, the first two PCR rounds were run for roughly 10 cycles each. TCRdb itself ran the multiplex PCR reads through MiXCR, one entry per CDR3 protein. Found here are approximately 330,000 distinct CDR3 sequences, less than 70% of them singletons; the top ten hold 5.5% to 8%. Sample: peripheral blood. Receptors were obtained from a middle-aged man with primary liver carcinoma and hepatitis B virus infection.

A remark on this clonotype: A much larger clonotype is one base distant, so this may be a read error. The chain has TRBV30 and TRBJ2-5; 10 bases line up with TRBD2. Germline lookup yields CDR1 GTSNPN and CDR2 SVGIG (reference sequence). The length of the CDR3 is 13 residues. CDR3 coding DNA: TGTGCCTGGAGTGAGCTAGCGGGAGAGATCCAGTACTTC. Translation gives CAWSELAGEIQYF.

This clonotype was seen many times. The chain combines TRBV7-9 with TRBJ2-1; D ambiguous. Trimming stripped 8 bases from V and 7 bases from J, with 18 bases between. There are 14 residues in the CDR3. From germline, CDR1 is SEHNR and CDR2 FQNEAQ (reference sequence). As DNA, the CDR3 is TGTGCCAGCGGTCTTTCGCAGGTTGGGAATGAGCAGTTCTTC. It is translated as CASGLSQVGNEQFF.

With regard to this clonotype: One end of the junction fails to match germline, which may point to a read error. This chain joins TRBV5-1 and TRBJ2-6; D is unclear. The CDR3 sequence is 18 residues long. Germline CDR1 reads SGHRS; CDR2 reads YFSETQ. This CDR3 is CASSLVPSPISGVNVLAF. The CDR3 DNA follows: TGCGCCAGCAGCTTGGTCCCATCACCCATATCTGGGGTCAACGTCCTGGCTTTC.

The V call is TRBV6-2 or TRBV6-3, the J call TRBJ2-1; perhaps TRBD2 as D (7 bases). The CDR3 sequence is 15 residues long. Germline V gives CDR1 MNHEY, CDR2 SVGEGT. V was trimmed by 7 bases and J by 9 bases, leaving 22 bases between them. CDR3 coding DNA: TGTGCCAGCAAGTCCGGACGGGGGGCAAGGGGTGAGCAGTTCTTC. This translates into CASKSGRGARGEQFF.

Note on this clonotype: It may be a read error: a sequence one base away is much more abundant. The genes are TRBV6-2 or TRBV6-3 and TRBJ1-5, with TRBD1 matching 7 bases. The CDR3 totals 15 residues. The V and J ends lost 6 bases and 3 bases, in that order; junction bases with no gene match: 8. CDR1 is MNHEY, CDR2 SVGEGT, per germline. The CDR3 DNA reads as TGTGCCAGCAGAAAACAGGGGAGGACCAATCAGCCCCAGCATTTT. Translation gives CASRKQGRTNQPQHF.

This clonotype occurred many times. The genes are TRBV11-2 and TRBJ2-3; weak D call: TRBD1 (6 bases). The ends were cut back, 1 base at V and 3 bases at J, with 17 bases in the middle. CDR1 and CDR2 from the germline V gene are SGHAT and FQNNGV. The CDR3 spans 17 residues. Here the CDR3 reads CASSLVSRGRWTDTQYF. The CDR3 nucleotides read TGTGCCAGCAGCTTAGTGTCCAGGGGACGGTGGACAGATACGCAGTATTTT.

The rearrangement links TRBV28 to TRBJ2-3, with D perhaps TRBD2 (5 bases). The germline gives CDR1 MDHEN, CDR2 SYDVKM. V lost 8 bases, J lost 6 bases, and 27 bases lay in between. The CDR3 runs to 17 residues. The CDR3 is CASSPRAPDRSLDTQYF. In nucleotides, the CDR3 is TGTGCCAGCTCCCCGAGGGCCCCAGACCGAAGTTTGGATACGCAGTATTTT.

J is TRBJ2-1 and V is TRBV5-1, with 10 nucleotides matching TRBD2. Trimming took 4 bases from V and 6 from J; bases not matched to a gene: 4. The CDR3 spans 14 residues. Germline CDR1 is SGHRS and CDR2 is YFSETQ. The CDR3 region is CASSAGTSVNEQFF. Written as DNA, the CDR3 is TGCGCCAGCAGCGCCGGGACTAGCGTCAATGAGCAGTTCTTC.

This clonotype appeared a few times. The chain links TRBV4-1 to TRBJ2-2, with 13 bases aligning to TRBD2. The CDR3 has 16 amino acids. The V gene end was trimmed by 4 bases and the J gene end by 5 bases; junction bases not matched to a gene: 4. CDR1 is MGHRA and CDR2 is YSYEKL in the germline V gene. The CDR3 nucleotides are TGCGCCAGCAGCCCCGGACTAGCGGGAGAGACCGGGGAGCTGTTTTTT. This encodes CASSPGLAGETGELFF.

To note about this clonotype: A much larger clone is a single base away; this may be a read error. The V gene is TRBV6-5, the J gene TRBJ2-5; D not certain. The germline V gene encodes CDR1 MNHEY and CDR2 SVGAGI. This CDR3 contains 13 residues. V was cut by 7 bases and J by 5 bases, with 14 bases left in between. Here the CDR3 reads CASTYGVGETQYF. CDR3 nucleotides: TGTGCCAGCACTTATGGGGTCGGGGAGACCCAGTACTTC.

As regards this clonotype: As the CDR3 is not closed by the conserved phenylalanine or tryptophan, this likely results from a read error. The chain has TRBV11-3 and TRBJ2-2; D uncertain. The V end was cut by 6 bases, the J end by 3 bases, with 11 bases between. The length of the CDR3 is 14 residues. Germline V gives CDR1 SGHNT, CDR2 YENEEA. The CDR3 coding sequence is TGTGCCAGCAGTTTGGTACTACACACCGGGGAGCTGTTTCTT. This encodes CASSLVLHTGELFL.

This clonotype has just a few counts. This CDR3 is CASSPPITRGGFF. CDR3 sequence (DNA): TGTGCCAGCAGTCCTCCCATCACCCGGGGGGGGTTCTTC. V and J are TRBV28 and TRBJ2-1; 8 bases are shared with TRBD2. With V trimmed by 5 bases and J by 15 bases, 12 bases remained unmatched. CDR3 length equals 13 residues. Germline CDR1 and CDR2: MDHEN and SYDVKM.

A few counts support this clonotype. The chain recombines TRBV7-9 with TRBJ1-4, with 9 nucleotides matching TRBD1. From germline, CDR1 is SEHNR and CDR2 FQNEAQ (reference sequence). With 5 bases clipped from V and 2 bases from J, the junction kept 6 bases outside the gene matches. The CDR3 covers 16 residues. The CDR3 nucleotides are TGTGCCAGCAGCGAACAGGGGGCTGGCACTAATGAAAAACTGTTTTTT. Protein: CASSEQGAGTNEKLFF.

About this clonotype itself: The germline gene is not matched at one end of the junction; a read error may be the cause. The chain employs TRBV6-1 and TRBJ2-5, with TRBD1 identical over 7 bases. The length of the CDR3 is 14 residues. The germline CDR1 and CDR2 sequences are MNHNS and SASEGT. CDR3 DNA sequence: TGTGCCAGCAGGACAGGGTCTCATCCCGCGACCCGGTACTTC. Its protein product is CASRTGSHPATRYF.

This clonotype was recorded once. The junction and the germline gene differ at one end; a read error may be behind it. This sequence joins TRBV4-1 and TRBJ2-3; D is ambiguous. The CDR3 has 13 amino acids. Germline loops: CDR1 MGHRA, CDR2 YSYEKL. The CDR3 protein is CASSLNIRDTQCF. The DNA for the CDR3 is TGCGCCAGCAGCCTAAACATTAGAGATACGCAGTGTTTT.

As concerns this clonotype: A single base separates this from a much larger clone, so it may be a read error. This chain joins TRBV5-4 and TRBJ2-7; weak D call: TRBD2 (5 bases). Per germline, CDR1 SGHNT and CDR2 YYREEE (reference sequence). The CDR3 totals 14 residues. The DNA for the CDR3 is TGTGCCAGCAACTTGGATCCGGGATACCGCGAGCAGTACTTC. Amino acids: CASNLDPGYREQYF.

As regards this clonotype: One end of the junction varies from germline; a read error may be responsible. V and J are TRBV12-3 or TRBV12-4 and TRBJ1-2; D might be TRBD1 (6 bases). CDR3 length: 15 amino acids. CDR3 in DNA: TGTGCCAGCAGTTTAGGGACAGTTGTATACTATTGCTATACCTTC. It specifies CASSLGTVVYYCYTF.

Comments on this clonotype: A read error is possible here, since a much larger clone lies one base away. J is TRBJ2-3 and V is TRBV10-3, with D perhaps matching TRBD1 (5 bases). V was pared by 6 bases and J by 4 bases, with 17 bases between. This CDR3 spans 15 amino acids. The germline V gene encodes CDR1 ENHRY and CDR2 SYGVKD. The CDR3 coding sequence is TGTGCCATCAGAGATGGGGCTTCAAGTGCAGATACGCAGTATTTT. It encodes CAIRDGASSADTQYF.

The sample holds a few counts of this clonotype. The chain carries TRBV7-8 and TRBJ2-7, with 10 positions matching TRBD1. Trimming at V came to 5 bases and at J to 5 bases, leaving 6 bases not matched to a gene. This CDR3 is built from 14 residues. Germline CDR1 SGHVS, CDR2 FQNEAQ. DNA for the CDR3: TGTGCCAGCAGCCTTGACAGGGGGCTCGACGAGCAGTACTTC. Protein: CASSLDRGLDEQYF.

As regards this clonotype: A much larger clone sits a single nucleotide away, making a read error possible. This rearrangement joins TRBV10-3 to TRBJ2-1; the match to TRBD2 covers 8 bases. With V trimmed by 11 bases and J by 6 bases, 9 bases remained unmatched. Per germline, CDR1 ENHRY and CDR2 SYGVKD. The CDR3 extends over 13 amino acids. The CDR3 loop is CAGEALAGNEQFF. The CDR3 DNA sequence: TGTGCCGGCGAGGCTCTAGCGGGCAATGAGCAGTTCTTC.

This clonotype was seen repeatedly, ten times or more. The chain employs TRBV29-1 and TRBJ2-4; tentative D call: TRBD1 (6 bases). The V gene's germline CDR1 is SQVTM and CDR2 ANQGSEA. The CDR3 covers 14 residues. Trimming left V 6 bases short and J 0 bases short, with 12 bases between. The DNA for the CDR3 is TGCAGCGTGGGGTGGACAGTAGCCAAAAACATTCAGTACTTC. It encodes CSVGWTVAKNIQYF.

This clonotype was found many times. J is TRBJ2-7 and V is TRBV4-1; 7 bases are a match to TRBD1. The germline V gene encodes CDR1 MGHRA and CDR2 YSYEKL. V lost 0 bases to trimming and J lost 2 bases; unmatched junction nucleotides: 4. The CDR3 runs to 15 residues. DNA of the CDR3: TGCGCCAGCAGCCAAGATTGGACAGGTACCTACGAGCAGTACTTC. Protein sequence: CASSQDWTGTYEQYF.

With regard to this clonotype: Since the CDR3 does not end with the conserved phenylalanine or tryptophan, this likely comes from a read error. Because the CDR3's place on the DNA is in doubt, the DNA is left out and the CDR3 is given as listed by TCRdb. The chain joins TRBV5-6 to TRBJ2-7. The CDR3 contains 14 residues when both ends are counted. Germline V lookup: CDR1 SGHDT, CDR2 YYEEEE. Here the CDR3 reads CASSLSQDANEHYY.

A note on this clonotype: Possible read error: a much larger clone is one base away. This chain connects TRBV13 to TRBJ2-7; the D gene is possibly TRBD2 (5 bases). CDR1 PRHDT and CDR2 FYEKMQ come from the germline V gene (reference sequence). CDR3 length: 14 residues. The CDR3, as DNA: TGTGCCAGAAGCTTACTAGGGAATGTCAACGAGCAGTACTTC. This sequence encodes CARSLLGNVNEQYF. Together with reference TRBV13 and TRBJ2-7, the CDR3 gives the full variable domain: AAGVIQSPRHLIKEKRETATLKCYPIPRHDTVYWYQQGPGQDPQFLISFYEKMQSDKGSIPDRFSAQQFSDYHSELNMSSLELGDSALYFCARSLLGNVNEQYFGPGTRLTVT.

The sample holds a few counts of this clonotype. The CDR3 loop reads CASSPQSSSYEQYF. For the CDR3, the DNA is TGTGCCAGCAGCCCACAGTCGAGCTCCTACGAGCAGTACTTC. The chain recombines TRBV28 with TRBJ2-7, with D hard to call. Germline CDR1 is MDHEN and CDR2 is SYDVKM. Trimming cost V 6 bases and J 0 bases, with 12 bases left between them. There are 14 residues in the CDR3. The complete variable domain, with remaining parts taken from reference TRBV28 and TRBJ2-7, reads DVKVTQSSRYLVKRTGEKVFLECVQDMDHENMFWYRQDPGLGLRLIYFSYDVKMKEKGDIPEGYSVSREKKERFSLILESASTNQTSMYLCASSPQSSSYEQYFGPGTRLTVT.

V and J are TRBV24-1 and TRBJ2-3; 10 nucleotides agree with TRBD2. CDR1 is KGHDR, CDR2 SFDVKD, per germline. Unmatched junction bases numbered 3, after V lost 7 bases and J lost 3 bases. This CDR3 has 14 residues. The CDR3 nucleotides read TGTGCCACCAGGCCAGCGGGAGGGACAGATACGCAGTATTTT. Translation gives CATRPAGGTDTQYF.